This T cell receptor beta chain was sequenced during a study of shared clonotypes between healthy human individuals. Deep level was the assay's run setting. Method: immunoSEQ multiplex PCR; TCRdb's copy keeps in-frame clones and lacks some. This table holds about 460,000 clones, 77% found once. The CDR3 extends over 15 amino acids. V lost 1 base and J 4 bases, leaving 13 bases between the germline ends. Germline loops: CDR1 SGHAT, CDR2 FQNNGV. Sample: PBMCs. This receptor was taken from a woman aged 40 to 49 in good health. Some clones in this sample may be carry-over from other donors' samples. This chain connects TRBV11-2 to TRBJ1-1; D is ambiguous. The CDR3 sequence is CASSLGWGSVTEAFF. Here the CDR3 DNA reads TGTGCCAGCAGCTTAGGATGGGGTTCAGTCACTGAAGCTTTCTTT.